This TCR beta chain was sequenced during a study of blood T cell repertoires in COVID-19. Study context: Sites in the United States, Italy and Spain provided acute and convalescent COVID-19 samples. Sources were T cells, B-cell-depleted T cells, or PBMCs; the material itself was cDNA or gDNA.

Original processing notes: Amplified reference gene primers provided the basis for estimating nucleated cell counts. Clones were sequenced by immunoSEQ multiplex PCR, and TCRdb holds only the in-frame ones, with some missing. D and trimming come from the DNA, and the V and J calls and clone size come from that table. The table lists around 280,000 clones, about 90% of them singletons. Trimming took off 5 bases at V and 7 bases at J, with 17 bases between the two ends. The CDR3 totals 15 residues. CDR1 is SGHTA and CDR2 is FQGTGA in the germline V gene. The gene calls are TRBV7-3 and TRBJ2-2, with D possibly TRBD1 on 5 matching bases. This clonotype was obtained from a woman aged 45 to 65 who had recovered from COVID-19. Sequenced input: peripheral blood. CDR3 amino acids: CASSPSAGRVGELFF. In DNA form, the CDR3 reads TGTGCCAGCAGCCCTTCGGCAGGGCGAGTCGGGGAGCTGTTTTTT.